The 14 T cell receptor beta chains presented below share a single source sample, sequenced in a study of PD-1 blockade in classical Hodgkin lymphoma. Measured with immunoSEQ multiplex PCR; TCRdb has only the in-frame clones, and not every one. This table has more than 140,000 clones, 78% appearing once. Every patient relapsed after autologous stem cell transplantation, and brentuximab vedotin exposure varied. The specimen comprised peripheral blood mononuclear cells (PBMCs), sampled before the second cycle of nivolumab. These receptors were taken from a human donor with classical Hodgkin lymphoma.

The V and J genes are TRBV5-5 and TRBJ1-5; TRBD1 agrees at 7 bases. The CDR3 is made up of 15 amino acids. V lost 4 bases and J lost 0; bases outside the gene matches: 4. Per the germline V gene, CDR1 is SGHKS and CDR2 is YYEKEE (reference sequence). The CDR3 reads CASSRGTVSNQPQHF. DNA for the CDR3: TGTGCCAGCAGCCGGGGGACAGTTAGCAATCAGCCCCAGCATTTT.

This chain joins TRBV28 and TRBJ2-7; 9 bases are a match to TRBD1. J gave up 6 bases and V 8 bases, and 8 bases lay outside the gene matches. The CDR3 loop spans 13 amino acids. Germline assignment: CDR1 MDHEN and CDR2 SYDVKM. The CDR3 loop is CASLNRGLSEQYF. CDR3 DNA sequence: TGTGCCAGCCTAAACAGGGGGCTGAGCGAGCAGTACTTC. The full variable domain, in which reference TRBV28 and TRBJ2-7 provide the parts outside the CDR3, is DVKVTQSSRYLVKRTGEKVFLECVQDMDHENMFWYRQDPGLGLRLIYFSYDVKMKEKGDIPEGYSVSREKKERFSLILESASTNQTSMYLCASLNRGLSEQYFGPGTRLTVT.

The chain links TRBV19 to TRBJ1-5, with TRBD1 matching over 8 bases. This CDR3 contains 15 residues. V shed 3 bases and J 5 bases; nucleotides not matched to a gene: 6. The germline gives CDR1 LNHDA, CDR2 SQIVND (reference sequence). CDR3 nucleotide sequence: TGTGCCAGTAGTATGGCGGACAGGGAGGATCAGCCCCAGCATTTT. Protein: CASSMADREDQPQHF.

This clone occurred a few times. CDR3 bases: TGTGCCAGCAGTGGGAGGGGGCCTGGGGAGCAGTACTTC. This encodes CASSGRGPGEQYF. The chain employs TRBV2 and TRBJ2-7, with D possibly TRBD1 on 7 matching bases. In germline, CDR1 is SNHLY, CDR2 FYNNEI. This CDR3 has 13 residues. Trimming removed 4 bases at V and 7 bases at J, with 14 bases between. Combining the CDR3 with reference TRBV2 and TRBJ2-7 gives the whole variable domain EPEVTQTPSHQVTQMGQEVILRCVPISNHLYFYWYRQILGQKVEFLVSFYNNEISEKSEIFDDQFSVERPDGSNFTLKIRSTKLEDSAMYFCASSGRGPGEQYFGPGTRLTVT.

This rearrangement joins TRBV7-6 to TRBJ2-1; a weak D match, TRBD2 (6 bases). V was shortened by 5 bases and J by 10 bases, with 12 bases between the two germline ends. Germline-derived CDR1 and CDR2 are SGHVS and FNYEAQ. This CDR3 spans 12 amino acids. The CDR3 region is CASSPAGREQFF. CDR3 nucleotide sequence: TGTGCCAGCAGCCCCGCGGGGCGGGAGCAGTTCTTC.

CDR3 loop: CASSLGGSGGYTF. The CDR3 bases are TGCGCCAGCAGCTTGGGGGGTAGCGGTGGCTACACCTTC. The chain is built from TRBV5-1 and TRBJ1-2, with D uncertain. V was cut by 0 bases and J by 7 bases, with 10 bases left in between. The CDR3 covers 13 residues. Germline assignment: CDR1 SGHRS and CDR2 YFSETQ. Supplemented by reference TRBV5-1 and TRBJ1-2, the full variable domain reads KAGVTQTPRYLIKTRGQQVTLSCSPISGHRSVSWYQQTPGQGLQFLFEYFSETQRNKGNFPGRFSGRQFSNSRSEMNVSTLELGDSALYLCASSLGGSGGYTFGSGTRLTVV.

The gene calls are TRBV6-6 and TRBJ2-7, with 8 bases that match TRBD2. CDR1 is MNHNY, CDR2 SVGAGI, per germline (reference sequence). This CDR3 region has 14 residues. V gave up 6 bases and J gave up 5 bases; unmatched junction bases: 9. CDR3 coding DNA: TGTGCCAGCAGCCGGGGGACTAGAGACCACGAGCAGTACTTC. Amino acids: CASSRGTRDHEQYF.

CDR3 DNA: TGTGCCAGCAGGACAGGGGGCGTAAAGACCCAGTACTTC. This translates into CASRTGGVKTQYF. This chain links TRBV27 with TRBJ2-5, with 10 bases that match TRBD1. The ends lost 6 bases at V and 6 bases at J; junction bases unmatched: 4. Germline V gene sequence: CDR1 MNHEY, CDR2 SMNVEV (reference sequence). The length of the CDR3 is 13 residues.

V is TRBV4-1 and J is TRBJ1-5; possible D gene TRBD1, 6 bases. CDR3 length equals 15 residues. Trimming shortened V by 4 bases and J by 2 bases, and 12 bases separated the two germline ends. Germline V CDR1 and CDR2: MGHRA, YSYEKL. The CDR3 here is CASSPQGWGNQPQHF. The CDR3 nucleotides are TGCGCCAGCAGCCCCCAGGGGTGGGGCAATCAGCCCCAGCATTTT.

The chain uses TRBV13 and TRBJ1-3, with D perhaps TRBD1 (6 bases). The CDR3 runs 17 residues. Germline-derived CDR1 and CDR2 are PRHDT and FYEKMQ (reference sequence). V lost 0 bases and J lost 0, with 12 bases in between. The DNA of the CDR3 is TGTGCCAGCAGCTTAGGGCTGAGGGGGGGCTCTGGAAACACCATATATTTT. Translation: CASSLGLRGGSGNTIYF.

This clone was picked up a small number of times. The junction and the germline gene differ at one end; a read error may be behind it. The CDR3 coding sequence is TGTGCCAGCAGTTTAATGGGACCCGGCACGGATACGCAGTATTTT. It specifies CASSLMGPGTDTQYF. V is TRBV28 and J is TRBJ2-3, with D possibly being TRBD1 or TRBD2 (5 bases each). Germline CDR1 is MDHEN and CDR2 is SYDVKM. CDR3 length equals 15 residues.

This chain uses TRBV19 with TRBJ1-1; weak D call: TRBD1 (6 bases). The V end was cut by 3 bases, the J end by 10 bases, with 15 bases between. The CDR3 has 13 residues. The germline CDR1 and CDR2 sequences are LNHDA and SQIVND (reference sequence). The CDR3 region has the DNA TGTGCCAGTAGTATCAGGGGTGTTCGTGGAGCTTTCTTT. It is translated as CASSIRGVRGAFF.

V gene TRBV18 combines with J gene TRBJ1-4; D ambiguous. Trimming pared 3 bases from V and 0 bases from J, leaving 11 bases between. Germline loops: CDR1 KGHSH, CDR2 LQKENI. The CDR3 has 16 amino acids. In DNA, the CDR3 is TGTGCCAGCTCACCCTATCTACAAGCAACTAATGAAAAACTGTTTTTT. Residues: CASSPYLQATNEKLFF.

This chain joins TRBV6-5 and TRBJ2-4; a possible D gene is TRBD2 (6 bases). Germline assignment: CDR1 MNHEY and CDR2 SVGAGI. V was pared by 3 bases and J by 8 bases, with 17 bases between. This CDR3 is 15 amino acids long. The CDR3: CASSYTPAEGHIQYF. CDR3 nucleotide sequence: TGTGCCAGCAGTTATACGCCCGCGGAGGGGCACATTCAGTACTTC.